The T cell receptor beta chain under discussion was sequenced for a study of cytomegalovirus exposure and HLA in healthy donors (dated by TCRdb to about 2017). With regard to the full study: According to an earlier analysis of 587 of the donors, about 179 million T cells yielded 117 million unique TCR beta sequences and around 300 Gb of sequence data. An early release that covered fewer than 800 HLA-typed donors contained approximately 300 gigabases of sequencing data and tens of millions of unique TCR sequences. Of the 300 to 500 genotyped donors, less than 85% were placed in the genetic ancestry cluster associated with self-reported Caucasian donors. The aim of the study was to test whether cataloging public T cell receptors could identify signatures of past pathogen exposure. Using immunosequencing, the study profiled T cell repertoires from 550 to 750 subjects and related those repertoires to cytomegalovirus serostatus. A separate validation cohort of roughly 130 different subjects was used in addition to the approximately 610-subject first cohort. The study combined high-throughput TCR immunosequencing, statistical association of individual TCRs with disease status, and machine learning to predict cytomegalovirus infection status. In a later analysis, previously published TCR beta repertoires from 600 to 850 donors were re-analyzed and high-resolution HLA genotyping was added so that TCR occurrence patterns could be studied. Rather than drawing on any new phenotypic data, the later analysis identified candidate immune exposures from TCR beta sequences and the way those sequences occurred across donors. An earlier analysis of approximately 500 of the donors applied high-throughput TCR beta sequencing to assess whether each TCR beta V gene segment acted as functional or pseudogenic. Donor age, sex, ethnicity and CMV serostatus were compiled alongside the repertoire data. A later genetic analysis used genome-wide SNP genotypes for about 65% of the 666 donors, treating that subset as a discovery cohort. Every discovery cohort repertoire had been produced on one sequencing platform. HLA typing covered class I and class II loci at four-digit resolution. Typing coverage varied by locus: about 620-630 donors for A, B, C, DRB1 and DQB1; some 520 for DQA1; approximately 570 for DPA1; roughly 450 for DPB1. Because of strong linkage in the cohort, a handful of DR-DQ haplotypes were treated as single units for association and clustering. Among 300 to 500 genotyped donors of the cohort, an average of about 240,000 unique TCR beta nucleotide sequences was sequenced per donor, of which 15% to 20% were non-productive. General conclusions and limits of the study: In an earlier analysis of over 550 of the donors, most TCR beta V segments were observed in productive rearrangements about 87% or about 30% of the time, broadly matching IMGT annotations. An association between a missense DCLRE1C variant and V-gene and J-gene trimming of TCR beta chains was found in a later genetic analysis and replicated in an independent cohort. The authors suggested that the approach could potentially be generalized to other disease states and immunological phenotypes. Because the 87-base-pair reads could not distinguish some IMGT-functional V segments, including TRBV6-2 and TRBV6-3, those segments were excluded. Roughly 17 rarely observed V segments, including chromosome 9 orphons, were excluded from the earlier analysis of approximately 500 of the donors because counts were too low. The sequencing pipeline was judged likely to have produced a cluster of highly shared sequence variants as a technical artifact. The classifier was reported to diagnose cytomegalovirus status with high specificity and sensitivity in both the original cohort and the validation cohort. In a later analysis, several top co-occurrence clusters were reported to appear linked to parvovirus B19, influenza, CMV and Epstein-Barr virus. In this cohort, only TCR beta chains were sequenced, and detectable features were limited by the absence of alpha or paired-chain data. A later genetic analysis reported fewer N-insertions in productive TCRs among donors in an Asian-associated ancestry cluster than the roughly 700-donor mean. In vitro tests confirmed that a few of the cytomegalovirus-associated TCR beta chains recognize cytomegalovirus antigens. Most CMV-associated TCR beta chains appeared to be HLA-restricted in a later analysis, and the HLA associations seemed to be driven largely by CMV exposure. Roughly uniform sequencing depth across donors was assumed in presence/absence analyses, although this assumption may not hold. In a later analysis, HLA-associated TCR beta chains were found to be more clonally expanded and to have lower generation probabilities than equally common non-associated chains. Strong co-occurrence of HLA alleles, especially DR and DQ, made assigning TCR associations to individual alleles difficult. According to a later analysis, TCR association rates differed among HLA loci, with DRB1 alleles showing the most associated TCRs and HLA-C alleles showing the fewest. Correlated functional status among segregating V segments might be attributable to linkage disequilibrium, but an unknown experimental factor could not be ruled out. Because HLA typing was missing for some donors at each locus, association tests included only the typed subset. A later analysis associated 15,000 to 20,000 TCR beta sequences with specific HLA alleles at a false discovery rate of 0.05. The study listed 150 to 200 TCR beta chains as associated with cytomegalovirus. For the cohort, immune exposure information was limited to CMV serostatus. Most TCR sequences were seen in very few donors, while some public TCRs were found in many individuals. A further reported finding was that TCR beta sequences accurately predicted the HLA-A and HLA-B alleles for most subjects in the first cohort.

The method was the immunoSEQ multiplex PCR assay. For the multiplex PCR, a mixture combining 60 forward primers for TCR Vbeta segments and 13 reverse primers for TCR Jbeta segments was used. A multiplex PCR assay on genomic DNA amplified the CDR3 region of rearranged TCR beta genes. The Illumina HiSeq System was used to sequence the amplified TCR beta libraries as 87-base-pair reads. In the paper's pipeline: Across the 500 to 750 repertoires, a later analysis counted some 80 million unique TCR beta chains, 9.5 million to 12 million of which were shared by at least two donors. To remove PCR and sequencing errors, raw reads were error-corrected and collapsed into unique sequences using a nearest-neighbor algorithm that merged closely related sequences. V, D and J gene segments were assigned by aligning CDR3 sequences to IMGT reference sequences. Each retained sequence needed at least a six-nucleotide match to both a V gene segment and a J gene segment. Rearrangements were classified as productive when the CDR3 lacked stop codons and remained in frame with V and J, and all other rearrangements were classified as non-productive. CDR3 was defined according to IMGT convention as the region running from the second conserved V-encoded cysteine to the conserved J-encoded phenylalanine. The earlier analysis of about 530 of the donors excluded any sequence lacking an unambiguous match to a single V gene segment. In an earlier analysis of 587 of the donors, a V segment was called functional when productive rearrangements were above 56.7%, and segregating when the standard deviation between donors exceeded 5%. To diagnose cytomegalovirus status from the catalog of TCR beta chain sequences, a statistical classification framework was built. V and J gene assignment, in a later analysis, came from comparing TCR nucleotide sequences with IMGT/GENE-DB human TR gene sequences. The TCRdist pipeline was used in a later analysis to assign CDR3 sequences and most-parsimonious VDJ recombination scenarios. A later analysis defined each TCR beta chain by its CDR3 amino acid sequence plus V-gene family, and excluded reads lacking a unique V-gene family. As a way to deal with suspected cross-contamination and a sequencing artifact, a later analysis dropped roughly 600 nucleotide sequences that were highly shared and had low generation probability. In a later analysis, a clonal expansion index for each public chain was calculated from normalized within-repertoire ranks of inferred template counts. Generation probabilities in a later analysis came from a VDJ recombination model fitted to out-of-frame rearrangements, and those results were checked against IGoR. In a later analysis, TCR-TCR, TCR-HLA and TCR-CMV co-occurrence was scored with hypergeometric tests, and a repertoire-size bias correction was applied to TCR pairs. To estimate false discovery rates, a later analysis permuted the HLA or CMV assignments 20 times. In a later analysis, co-occurring TCRs were grouped using DBSCAN, and TCRdist sequence similarity was added for clustering within HLA-allele-positive subsets. Co-occurrence clustering excluded repertoires with fewer than 30,000 or more than 120,000 public chains, plus five with anomalous nucleotide sharing. The clones in this table, taken by TCRdb from immuneACCESS, are in-frame only. Not every clone is retained; where verified, under half of the shortfall comes from an unresolved V gene, and the cause of the rest is unknown. The V and J calls and clone size are taken from that table; D and trimming were inferred from the DNA. In this sample the table shows about 160,000 clones, around three quarters of which occur a single time. More than 2% of the sample is held by the ten biggest clonotypes.

The cohort consisted of 600 or so healthy bone marrow donors. At the time of sampling, every cohort member was nominally healthy, though immune exposures that went unrecorded were likely present. The donor tested CMV seropositive, placing the donor among the roughly 300 seropositive members of the cohort. A peripheral blood sample was provided by each donor, and peripheral blood mononuclear cells were used for TCR beta sequencing. The Qiagen DNeasy Blood Extraction Kit was used to extract genomic DNA from the blood cell samples. On this clone itself: No antigen is known for it. Base qualities are not provided; no much larger clone lies one nucleotide away.

Inclusive of the bounding cysteine and phenylalanine, the CDR3 is 16 residues long. The sequence is cut down to CDR3 DNA, 48 bases in frame from base 1. The V end loses 0 bases and the J end loses 5 bases, and a stretch of 15 bases separates them. In the germline V gene, CDR1 corresponds to MNHEY and CDR2 to SVGAGI. The sequenced material came from PBMCs. The chain is made from TRBV6-5 and TRBJ2-3, and possibly TRBD1, on 6 matching bases. This clonotype was obtained from a man in his fifties in good health and CMV-seropositive. The CDR3 has the sequence CASSYSPRRGGDTQYF. The DNA sequence is given as TGTGCCAGCAGTTACTCTCCGCGCAGGGGTGGAGATACGCAGTATTTT.